This TCR beta chain was observed in a study of shared clonotypes between healthy human individuals. General study findings and limits: Unshared clonotypes carried lower generation probabilities than those common to all four donors. At large depth, rarefaction still showed sorted-subset sequencing to be incomplete. On the whole, naive subsets had larger estimated richness than memory subsets had.

The CDR3 sequence is 15 residues long. V lost 5 bases, J lost 4 bases, and 15 bases lay in between. CDR1 and CDR2 from the germline V gene are SGHAT and FQNNGV. Original handling: Filtering was not the same, since immunoSEQ gave junction-only sequences without quality scores. Assay used: immunoSEQ multiplex PCR; TCRdb lists only in-frame clones, some missing. V, J and clone size reflect that table, while D and trimming were determined from the DNA. The sample contains approximately 1.5 million clones, 95% to 99% of which appear only once. Comment on this clone: The antigen remains unidentified.

The V and J genes are TRBV11-2 and TRBJ1-5; no reliable D call. The sequence derives from a man under 40 in good health. Material: naive CD4+ T cells sorted from blood. Stated subset: CD45RA+ positively selected. CDR3 in DNA: TGTGCCAGCAGCCAAGAGGGTCGTGGTAATCAGCCCCAGCATTTT. Encoded protein: CASSQEGRGNQPQHF.